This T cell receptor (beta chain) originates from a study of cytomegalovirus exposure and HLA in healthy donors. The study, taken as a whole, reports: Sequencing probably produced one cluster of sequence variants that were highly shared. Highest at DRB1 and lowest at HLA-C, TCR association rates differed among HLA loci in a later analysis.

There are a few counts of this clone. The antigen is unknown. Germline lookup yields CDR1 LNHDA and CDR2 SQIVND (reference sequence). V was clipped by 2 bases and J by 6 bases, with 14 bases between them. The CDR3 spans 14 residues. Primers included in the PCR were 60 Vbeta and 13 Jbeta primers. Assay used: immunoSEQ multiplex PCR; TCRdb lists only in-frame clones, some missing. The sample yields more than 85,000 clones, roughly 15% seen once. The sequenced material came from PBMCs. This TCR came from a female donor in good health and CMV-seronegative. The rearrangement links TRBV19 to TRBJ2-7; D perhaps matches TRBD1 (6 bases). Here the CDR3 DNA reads TGTGCCAGTAGTATAAAAGGACAGCTTCGCGAGCAGTACTTC. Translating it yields CASSIKGQLREQYF. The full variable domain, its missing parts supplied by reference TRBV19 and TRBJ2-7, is DGGITQSPKYLFRKEGQNVTLSCEQNLNHDAMYWYRQDPGQGLRLIYYSQIVNDFQKGDIAEGYSVSREKKESFPLTVTSAQKNPTAFYLCASSIKGQLREQYFGPGTRLTVT.